The next 32 T cell receptor beta chains were all read from a single sample in a study of blood T cell repertoires in COVID-19. Assay: immunoSEQ multiplex PCR; the TCRdb copy retains only in-frame clones and omits some. The table lists approximately 150,000 clones, approximately 79% of them singletons. The sequenced material came from peripheral blood. The receptors come from a man between 50 and 59 years old with active or convalescent COVID-19.

This clone appeared a single time. V is TRBV12-3 or TRBV12-4 and J is TRBJ1-2; no definite D call. Trimming stripped 6 bases from V and 4 bases from J, with 12 bases between. The CDR3 has 13 residues. CDR3 in amino acids: CASSPYISYGYTF. CDR3 DNA: TGTGCCAGCAGCCCCTATATTTCCTATGGCTACACCTTC.

The chain joins TRBV7-8 to TRBJ2-7, with TRBD2 matching over 7 bases. The junction had 4 bases not matched to a gene; V was cut back by 5 bases and J by 3 bases. The CDR3 has 13 amino acids. Germline-derived CDR1 and CDR2 are SGHVS and FQNEAQ. CDR3: CASSPRTSYEQYF. The CDR3 DNA follows: TGTGCCAGCAGCCCCCGGACTAGCTACGAGCAGTACTTC.

The chain recombines TRBV27 with TRBJ1-6, with TRBD1 matching over 10 bases. V dropped 6 bases and J dropped 10; count of bases not matched to a gene: 15. The CDR3 covers 17 residues. Germline V gene lookup returns CDR1 MNHEY and CDR2 SMNVEV (reference sequence). As DNA, the CDR3 is TGTGCCAGCAGGGGGGACAGGGGCTCCCCTGTGGGATCACCCCTCCACTTT. This encodes CASRGDRGSPVGSPLHF.

V gene TRBV28 combines with J gene TRBJ2-1, with no clear D. Germline V CDR1 and CDR2: MDHEN, SYDVKM. The V end was cut by 9 bases, the J end by 7 bases, with 10 bases between. This CDR3 has 11 residues. The CDR3 sequence is CASGVSNEQFF. DNA of the CDR3: TGTGCCAGTGGAGTGTCAAATGAGCAGTTCTTC.

This chain connects TRBV2 to TRBJ2-1; D is possibly TRBD2 (7 bases). The CDR3 loop spans 14 amino acids. V lost 5 bases to trimming and J lost 6 bases, with 14 bases between them. Germline CDR1 is SNHLY and CDR2 is FYNNEI. The CDR3 here is CASSWGGAPNEQFF. The CDR3 nucleotides are TGTGCCAGCAGTTGGGGGGGGGCCCCCAATGAGCAGTTCTTC.

The genes are TRBV25-1 and TRBJ2-4; tentatively, D is TRBD2 (6 bases). The CDR3 length is 15 residues. The germline V gene has CDR1 MGHDK and CDR2 SYGVNS. The V end lost 2 bases, the J end lost 8 bases, and 16 bases lay between the germline ends. As DNA, the CDR3 is TGTGCCAGCAGTGAACCGGGGGACCCCCCGGACATTCAGTACTTC. Its translation: CASSEPGDPPDIQYF.

The CDR3 is CASSGTSNEQYF. CDR3 nucleotides: TGTGCCAGCAGCGGCACTAGCAACGAGCAGTACTTC. The chain is built from TRBV9 and TRBJ2-7; D is possibly TRBD2 (6 bases). The germline V and J ends were trimmed by 3 bases and 5 bases, with 9 bases remaining between them. The CDR3 runs to 12 residues. Germline assignment: CDR1 SGDLS and CDR2 YYNGEE.

This rearrangement joins TRBV5-1 to TRBJ2-7, with 10 bases lining up with TRBD2. V lost 0 bases to trimming and J lost 3 bases; unmatched junction nucleotides: 6. The CDR3 loop spans 16 amino acids. The germline CDR1 and CDR2 sequences are SGHRS and YFSETQ. In DNA, the CDR3 is TGCGCCAGCAGCTTGGCTACTAGCGGGGCCGGCTACGAGCAGTACTTC. Its protein product is CASSLATSGAGYEQYF.

This chain uses TRBV6-5 with TRBJ2-7; 7 nucleotides agree with TRBD2. The CDR3 length is 14 residues. With 6 bases clipped from V and 4 bases from J, the junction kept 9 bases outside the gene matches. Germline assignment: CDR1 MNHEY and CDR2 SVGAGI. The DNA of the CDR3 is TGTGCCAGCAGCGCCCGGGGGGTAAGATACGAGCAGTACTTC. Translation: CASSARGVRYEQYF.

The CDR3: CSAGQPYEQYF. CDR3 in DNA: TGCAGTGCGGGACAGCCCTACGAGCAGTACTTC. The rearrangement links TRBV20-1 to TRBJ2-7; 7 positions agree with TRBD1. CDR3 length: 11 residues. The J segment lost 2 bases and the V segment lost 6 bases, leaving 1 base of the junction unmatched. The germline V gene encodes CDR1 DFQATT and CDR2 SNEGSKA (reference sequence).

The chain combines TRBV6-2 or TRBV6-3 with TRBJ2-1, with D possibly matching TRBD2 (5 bases). Per germline, CDR1 MNHEY and CDR2 SVGEGT. Trimming left V 2 bases short and J 6 bases short, with 17 bases between. This CDR3 has 16 residues. The CDR3 nucleotides read TGTGCCAGCAGTTACCTCTCTAGCCTCTCGGGCAATGAGCAGTTCTTC. It translates to CASSYLSSLSGNEQFF.

This clone has just a few counts. The genes are TRBV30 and TRBJ1-2; 8 nucleotides agree with TRBD1. Trimming cost V 5 bases and J 8 bases; bases outside gene matches: 4. The CDR3 spans 11 residues. Germline CDR1 and CDR2: GTSNPN and SVGIG (reference sequence). The chain's CDR3 is CAWQGAKGYTF. CDR3 nucleotides: TGTGCCTGGCAGGGGGCAAAAGGCTACACCTTC.

The chain is built from TRBV6-1 and TRBJ1-2, with 7 bases aligning to TRBD1. J was trimmed by 4 bases and V by 1 base; bases with no gene match: 6. The CDR3 covers 15 residues. Germline values: CDR1 MNHNS, CDR2 SASEGT. In DNA form, the CDR3 reads TGTGCCAGCAGTGAAGTTGGACAGGTAACCTATGGCTACACCTTC. Protein: CASSEVGQVTYGYTF.

V gene TRBV5-8 combines with J gene TRBJ2-7; TRBD2 agrees at 9 bases. Germline lookup yields CDR1 SGHTS and CDR2 YDEGEE. J lost 0 bases, V lost 0 bases, and 7 bases had no gene match. The CDR3 is 17 amino acids. The CDR3 DNA reads TGTGCCAGCAGCTTGGCCCGACTAGCGGAGAGCTCCTACGAGCAGTACTTC. This encodes CASSLARLAESSYEQYF.

This CDR3 reads CASSTLGGRSPLHF. The CDR3 region has the DNA TGTGCCAGCAGTACTTTGGGAGGACGTTCACCCCTCCACTTT. The chain carries TRBV6-5 and TRBJ1-6; the D is unclear. The CDR3 loop spans 14 amino acids. Looked up from germline, CDR1 is MNHEY and CDR2 is SVGAGI. V was clipped by 5 bases and J by 9 bases, with 14 bases between them.

The chain has TRBV3-1 (or the pseudogene TRBV3-2) and TRBJ2-7; maybe TRBD2 (6 bases). The V end was cut by 4 bases, the J end by 3 bases, with 13 bases between. The CDR3 consists of 14 residues. Germline loops: CDR1 LGHDT, CDR2 YNNKEL (reference sequence). The CDR3 protein is CASSPGLTIYEQYF. The CDR3 bases are TGTGCCAGCAGCCCAGGACTAACCATCTACGAGCAGTACTTC.

The rearrangement links TRBV4-2 to TRBJ2-1; 8 bases line up with TRBD2. The germline CDR1 and CDR2 sequences are LGHNA and YNFKEQ. This CDR3 spans 16 amino acids. Trimming at V came to 2 bases and at J to 9 bases, leaving 12 bases not matched to a gene. The CDR3 sequence: CASSQPNSGTTGEQFF. For the CDR3, the DNA is TGTGCCAGCAGCCAACCAAATAGCGGGACCACCGGTGAGCAGTTCTTC.

This clone was counted only a few times. V gene TRBV28 combines with J gene TRBJ1-2, with TRBD1 matching over 10 bases. V was clipped by 3 bases and J by 8 bases; unmatched bases: 12. The V gene's germline CDR1 is MDHEN and CDR2 SYDVKM. The length of the CDR3 is 16 residues. CDR3 protein: CASSLQLTGTGEGYTF. The CDR3, as DNA: TGTGCCAGCAGTTTGCAACTGACCGGGACAGGGGAGGGCTACACCTTC.

The chain employs TRBV19 and TRBJ1-2; D gene unclear. Germline values: CDR1 LNHDA, CDR2 SQIVND (reference sequence). The CDR3 loop spans 15 amino acids. V was trimmed by 3 bases and J by 6 bases, leaving 17 bases between them. This CDR3 reads CASSMERGIMDGYTF. The CDR3 region has the DNA TGTGCCAGTAGTATGGAGCGGGGAATAATGGATGGCTACACCTTC. Complete variable domain (other parts from reference TRBV19 and TRBJ1-2): DGGITQSPKYLFRKEGQNVTLSCEQNLNHDAMYWYRQDPGQGLRLIYYSQIVNDFQKGDIAEGYSVSREKKESFPLTVTSAQKNPTAFYLCASSMERGIMDGYTFGSGTRLTVV.

CDR3 loop: CASSLRLAGNTDTQYF. The CDR3 DNA follows: TGTGCCAGCAGTCTACGACTAGCGGGGAACACAGATACGCAGTATTTT. This chain connects TRBV6-2 or TRBV6-3 to TRBJ2-3, with TRBD2 matching over 11 bases. In germline, CDR1 is MNHEY, CDR2 SVGEGT. Trimming at V came to 5 bases and at J to 2 bases, leaving 6 bases not matched to a gene. The CDR3 covers 16 residues.

This chain uses TRBV2 with TRBJ2-2; 12 nucleotides agree with TRBD2. There are 16 residues in the CDR3. Trimming took 6 bases from V and 4 from J; bases not matched to a gene: 6. From germline, CDR1 is SNHLY and CDR2 FYNNEI. The CDR3 region is CASSYTSGRSTGELFF. Here the CDR3 DNA reads TGTGCCAGCAGCTATACTAGCGGGAGGAGCACCGGGGAGCTGTTTTTT.

The genes are TRBV14 and TRBJ2-5; 9 nucleotides line up with TRBD2. With 4 bases clipped from V and 1 base from J, the junction kept 4 bases outside the gene matches. In germline, CDR1 is SGHDN, CDR2 FVKESK. This CDR3 spans 15 amino acids. This CDR3 is CASSPSGKTQETQYF. DNA of the CDR3: TGTGCCAGCAGCCCTAGCGGGAAGACCCAAGAGACCCAGTACTTC.

This chain connects TRBV11-2 to TRBJ2-3; weak D call: TRBD2 (6 bases). V was cut by 5 bases and J by 6 bases, with 15 bases left in between. Germline values: CDR1 SGHAT, CDR2 FQNNGV. There are 14 residues in the CDR3. The CDR3 protein is CASSRGSGVDTQYF. The CDR3 DNA follows: TGTGCCAGCAGCCGAGGATCGGGGGTTGATACGCAGTATTTT.

CDR3 sequence reads: CASSAGTSSGELFF. CDR3 bases: TGTGCCAGCAGCGCGGGGACTAGTTCCGGGGAGCTGTTTTTT. This rearrangement joins TRBV9 to TRBJ2-2, with 8 bases matching TRBD2. The CDR3 contains 14 residues. Germline V CDR1 and CDR2: SGDLS, YYNGEE. Germline trimming cut 3 bases from V and 6 bases from J; bases unmatched to any gene: 4.

This chain joins TRBV19 and TRBJ2-3, with 9 nucleotides matching TRBD1. The CDR3 runs 16 residues. The J segment lost 0 bases and the V segment lost 1 base, leaving 2 bases of the junction unmatched. Per germline, CDR1 LNHDA and CDR2 SQIVND (reference sequence). CDR3 in DNA: TGTGCCAGTAGTATAGTCGGGACAGGGAGCACAGATACGCAGTATTTT. Its protein is CASSIVGTGSTDTQYF.

V and J are TRBV6-6 and TRBJ1-3; 7 bases match TRBD1. The CDR3 contains 19 residues. V dropped 5 bases and J dropped 0; count of bases not matched to a gene: 16. Germline loops: CDR1 MNHNY, CDR2 SVGAGI (reference sequence). This CDR3 is CASSLNFPQTGFSGNTIYF. CDR3 nucleotides: TGTGCCAGCAGTCTCAACTTTCCTCAGACAGGGTTCTCTGGAAACACCATATATTTT.

The J gene is TRBJ2-1, the V gene TRBV27; 11 nucleotides match TRBD2. The CDR3 has 17 amino acids. Germline CDR1 MNHEY, CDR2 SMNVEV (reference sequence). V trimming: 6 bases; J trimming: 0 bases; junction bases outside the gene matches: 7. The CDR3 DNA sequence: TGTGCCAGCAGATATATAGCGGGAGGGACCTCCTACAATGAGCAGTTCTTC. Translated: CASRYIAGGTSYNEQFF.

This sequence joins TRBV6-5 and TRBJ1-2; D unresolved. Germline values: CDR1 MNHEY, CDR2 SVGAGI. The V end lost 0 bases, the J end lost 0 bases, and 11 bases lay between the germline ends. The CDR3 is 16 residues long. The DNA of the CDR3 is TGTGCCAGCAGTTACTCAATCGAGGGAACTAACTATGGCTACACCTTC. This translates into CASSYSIEGTNYGYTF.

This clone has a single count. J is TRBJ2-7 and V is TRBV2, with D maybe TRBD1 (6 bases). The germline V gene encodes CDR1 SNHLY and CDR2 FYNNEI. V dropped 7 bases and J dropped 1 base, with 14 bases sitting between them. The CDR3 has 14 amino acids. In nucleotides, the CDR3 is TGTGCCAGCACGTCGCCAGGGGTGTCCTACGAGCAGTACTTC. This sequence encodes CASTSPGVSYEQYF.

The V call is TRBV9, the J call TRBJ1-2; D is uncertain. V gave up 1 base and J gave up 2 bases, with 3 bases separating them. Germline V CDR1 and CDR2: SGDLS, YYNGEE. The CDR3 runs 12 residues. The CDR3 here is CASSVLNYGYTF. In nucleotides, the CDR3 is TGTGCCAGCAGCGTACTGAACTATGGCTACACCTTC.

The V gene is TRBV28, the J gene TRBJ2-1; 9 positions match TRBD2. Unmatched junction bases numbered 9, after V lost 6 bases and J lost 9 bases. The CDR3 is 14 residues long. Germline CDR1 and CDR2: MDHEN and SYDVKM. This CDR3 reads CASRVAGEVGEQFF. DNA of the CDR3: TGTGCCAGCAGGGTAGCGGGAGAAGTGGGTGAGCAGTTCTTC. The full variable domain, with the rest looked up from reference TRBV28 and TRBJ2-1, is DVKVTQSSRYLVKRTGEKVFLECVQDMDHENMFWYRQDPGLGLRLIYFSYDVKMKEKGDIPEGYSVSREKKERFSLILESASTNQTSMYLCASRVAGEVGEQFFGPGTRLTVL.

In this sample, this clone turned up a few times. The genes are TRBV28 and TRBJ2-7, with D possibly matching TRBD1 (5 bases). The CDR3 is 15 residues long. Germline loops: CDR1 MDHEN, CDR2 SYDVKM. V gave up 2 bases and J gave up 3 bases, with 14 bases separating them. The CDR3 is CASSLALGHIYEQYF. In nucleotides, the CDR3 is TGTGCCAGCAGTTTAGCACTCGGACATATCTACGAGCAGTACTTC. The full variable domain, rest sourced from reference TRBV28 and TRBJ2-7, is DVKVTQSSRYLVKRTGEKVFLECVQDMDHENMFWYRQDPGLGLRLIYFSYDVKMKEKGDIPEGYSVSREKKERFSLILESASTNQTSMYLCASSLALGHIYEQYFGPGTRLTVT.